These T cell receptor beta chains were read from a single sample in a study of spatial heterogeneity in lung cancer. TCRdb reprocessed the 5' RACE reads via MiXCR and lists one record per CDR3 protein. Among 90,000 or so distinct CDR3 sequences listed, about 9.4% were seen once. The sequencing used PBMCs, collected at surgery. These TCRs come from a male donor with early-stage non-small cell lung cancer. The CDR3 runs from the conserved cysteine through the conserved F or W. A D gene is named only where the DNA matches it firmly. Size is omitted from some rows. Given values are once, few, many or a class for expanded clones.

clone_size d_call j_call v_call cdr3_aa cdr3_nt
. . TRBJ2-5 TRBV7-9 CASSFTLNTQETQYF TGTGCCAGCAGCTTCACCCTTAACACCCAAGAGACCCAGTACTTC
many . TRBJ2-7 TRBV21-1 CASSSRGQSSYEQYF TGTGCCAGCAGCAGCAGGGGGCAGAGCTCCTACGAGCAGTACTTC
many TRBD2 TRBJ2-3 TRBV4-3 CASSQGPAGGADTQYF TGCGCCAGCAGCCAAGGCCCAGCGGGGGGGGCAGATACGCAGTATTTT
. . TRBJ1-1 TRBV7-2 CVSSLRGLLNTEAFF TGTGTCAGCAGCCTTCGGGGTCTCTTGAACACTGAAGCTTTCTTT
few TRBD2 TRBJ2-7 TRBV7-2 CASSLIAGGTYEQYF TGTGCCAGCAGCTTAATTGCGGGAGGGACCTACGAGCAGTACTTC
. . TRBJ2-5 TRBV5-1 CASSKEGGETQYF TGCGCCAGCAGCAAGGAGGGGGGAGAGACCCAGTACTTC
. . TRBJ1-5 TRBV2 CASSLQSPEYQPQHF TGTGCCAGCAGTCTACAGTCCCCGGAGTATCAGCCCCAGCATTTT
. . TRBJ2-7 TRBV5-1 CASSLQRGPYEQYF TGCGCCAGCAGCTTGCAGCGCGGGCCCTACGAGCAGTACTTC
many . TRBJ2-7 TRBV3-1 CASSQGSGSYEQYF TGTGCCAGCAGCCAGGGATCCGGCTCCTACGAGCAGTACTTC
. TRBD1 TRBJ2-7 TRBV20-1 CSAVPDRGNEQYF TGCAGTGCTGTACCCGACAGGGGGAACGAGCAGTACTTC
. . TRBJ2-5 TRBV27 CASSLSQVGETQYF TGTGCCAGCAGTTTGTCGCAGGTCGGGGAGACCCAGTACTTC